This note documents a single T cell receptor beta chain sequence. Its specificity is unknown. The table came from immunoSEQ multiplex PCR; TCRdb's copy has only in-frame clones and leaves some out. The profile shows tens of thousands of clones, around 86% of them singletons. This entry comes from a study of OX40 agonist ivuxolimab in advanced cancers. Study-level information: The study gave patients intravenous ivuxolimab at 0.01 to 10 mg/kg every 2 weeks. Every patient in dose escalation had hepatocellular carcinoma, melanoma, renal cell or head and neck cancer. Overall study results and limits: Clonal expansion from baseline to week 6 occurred in both CD4+ and CD8+ T cells. Researchers did not determine the expanded peripheral T cells' antigen specificity.

The TCR originated in an adult with an advanced solid tumor such as melanoma, head and neck, liver or kidney cancer. The input for sequencing was CD4+ or CD8+ T cells sorted from blood, taken in a trial of the OX40 agonist ivuxolimab.

CDR3 sequence reads: CASSPPRGGVSYEQYF. Written as DNA, the CDR3 is TGTGCCAGCAGCCCCCCGAGGGGGGGTGTTTCCTACGAGCAGTACTTC. V and J are TRBV7-6 and TRBJ2-7; D perhaps matches TRBD2 (7 bases). This CDR3 region has 16 residues. CDR1 and CDR2 from the germline V gene are SGHVS and FNYEAQ. Trimming took 5 bases from V and 1 from J, leaving 18 bases between them.